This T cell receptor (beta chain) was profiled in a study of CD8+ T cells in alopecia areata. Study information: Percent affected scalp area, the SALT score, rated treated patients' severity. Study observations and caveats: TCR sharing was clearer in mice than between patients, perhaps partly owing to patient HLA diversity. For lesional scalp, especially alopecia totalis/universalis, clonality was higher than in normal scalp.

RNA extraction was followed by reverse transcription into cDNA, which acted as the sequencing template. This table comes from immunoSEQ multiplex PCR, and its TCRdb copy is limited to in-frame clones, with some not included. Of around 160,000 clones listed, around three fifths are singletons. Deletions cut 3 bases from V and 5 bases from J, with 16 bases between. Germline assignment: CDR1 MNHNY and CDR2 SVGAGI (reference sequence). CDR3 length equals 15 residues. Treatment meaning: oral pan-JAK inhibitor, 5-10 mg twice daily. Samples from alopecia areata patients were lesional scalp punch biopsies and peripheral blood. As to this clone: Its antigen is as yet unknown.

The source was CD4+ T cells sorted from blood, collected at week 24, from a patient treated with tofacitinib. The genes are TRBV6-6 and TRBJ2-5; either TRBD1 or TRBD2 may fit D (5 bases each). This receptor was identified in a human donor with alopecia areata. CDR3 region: CASSYGRDVVETQYF. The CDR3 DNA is TGTGCCAGCAGTTATGGAAGGGACGTCGTTGAGACCCAGTACTTC.